This TCR beta chain was documented in a study of blood T cell repertoires in COVID-19 (dated by TCRdb to 2020 to 2022). Turning to the overall study: Collaborator samples came from the United States, Italy and Spain and covered acute and convalescent phases of COVID-19. The prospective study material was composed of cDNA or gDNA derived from T cells, B-cell-depleted T cells, or PBMCs. The repertoires were made available in a free public database intended to serve as a resource for research on the immune response to SARS-CoV-2. Deeply sampled blood TCRbeta repertoires from subjects exposed to, actively infected with, or recovered from COVID-19 were included in the dataset. A de-identified subject ID, COVID-19 status, age in years and sex were almost always included in the sample metadata. Samples came from the ongoing ImmuneRACE study (first 160 participants) plus 1,254 subjects from 6 global collaborators. HLA class I and class II types, where available, came from metadata supplied by the sample provider rather than from assay-based typing. The full study reports these points: Clinical and demographic metadata were provided uncurated, with the amount varying by source and participant.

Each collaborating institution followed its own protocols to collect whole blood in K2EDTA tubes. For TCRbeta analysis, collaborators shipped samples as frozen whole blood, isolated PBMCs, or DNA extracted from either of those sample types. TCRbeta CDR3 regions were amplified from genomic DNA by means of the immunoSEQ Assay, a bias-controlled multiplex PCR. The study's processing was this. The number of nucleated cells in each sample was estimated from the amplification of reference gene primers within the assay. To quantify the absolute abundance of each unique TCRbeta CDR3 rearrangement, sequence reads were collapsed and filtered. For each sample, productive Simpson clonality was calculated as the square root of Simpson's diversity index across productive rearrangements. TCRdb mirrors the immuneACCESS table, restricted to in-frame sequences. Some clones are absent from its copies; in checked studies, under half trace to an unresolved V gene, and the reason for the others is unknown. Clone size and V and J calls were adopted from that table, with D and trimming inferred from the DNA. The sample data list approximately 76,000 clones, and approximately 83% of these were observed just once. About 6.5% of the sample is in the top ten clones.

With regard to this clone: Its antigen remains undetermined. No base qualities exist here, and no much larger clone lies one base off it.

The sequencing input was peripheral blood. This clonotype originated in a woman aged 55-69 years with acute or convalescent COVID-19.

The CDR3 protein: CASSSPGGYTEAFF. The nucleotide sequence is TGTGCCAGCAGCTCTCCCGGAGGCTACACTGAAGCTTTCTTT. The chain employs TRBV11-2 and TRBJ1-1; the D gene is unclear. The V and J ends are trimmed by 4 bases and 3 bases, leaving 12 bases between them. The germline V gene sets CDR1 to SGHAT and CDR2 to FQNNGV. Measured from the cysteine to the phenylalanine, the CDR3 is 14 residues long. Only the CDR3 part of the read is kept: 42 bases, read in frame from the first base.